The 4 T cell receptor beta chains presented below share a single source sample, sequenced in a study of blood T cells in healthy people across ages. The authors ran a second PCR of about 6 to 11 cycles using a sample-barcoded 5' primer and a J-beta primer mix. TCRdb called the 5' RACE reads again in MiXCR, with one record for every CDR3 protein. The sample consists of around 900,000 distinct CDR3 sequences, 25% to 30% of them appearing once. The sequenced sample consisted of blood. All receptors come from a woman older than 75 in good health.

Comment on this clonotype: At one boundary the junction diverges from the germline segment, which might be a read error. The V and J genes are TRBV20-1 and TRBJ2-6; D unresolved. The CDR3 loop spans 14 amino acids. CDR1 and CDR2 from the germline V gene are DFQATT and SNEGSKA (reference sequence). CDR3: CSASQSSRANVLTF. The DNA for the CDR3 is TGCAGTGCTAGCCAGAGCTCTAGGGCCAACGTCCTGACTTTC.

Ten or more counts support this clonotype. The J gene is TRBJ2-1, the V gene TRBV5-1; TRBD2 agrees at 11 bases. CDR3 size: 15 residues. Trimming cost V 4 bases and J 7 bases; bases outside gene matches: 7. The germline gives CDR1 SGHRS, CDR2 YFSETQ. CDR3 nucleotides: TGCGCCAGCAGCATTAGCGGGGGGGCGGTTAATGAGCAGTTCTTC. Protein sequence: CASSISGGAVNEQFF.

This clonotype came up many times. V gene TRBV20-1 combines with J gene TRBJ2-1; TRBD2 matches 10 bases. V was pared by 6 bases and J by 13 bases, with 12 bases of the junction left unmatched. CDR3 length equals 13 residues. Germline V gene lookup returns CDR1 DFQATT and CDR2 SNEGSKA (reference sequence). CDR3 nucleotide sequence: TGCAGTGCGAGTCGAACTACTAGCGGGACTCAGTTCTTC. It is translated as CSASRTTSGTQFF.

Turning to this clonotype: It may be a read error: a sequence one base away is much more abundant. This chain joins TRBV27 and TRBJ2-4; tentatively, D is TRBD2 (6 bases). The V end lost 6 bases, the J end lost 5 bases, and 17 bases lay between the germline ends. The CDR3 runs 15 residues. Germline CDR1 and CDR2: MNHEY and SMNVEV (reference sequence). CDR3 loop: CASSSDRGLENIQYF. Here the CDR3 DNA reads TGTGCCAGCAGCTCCGATCGGGGACTCGAAAACATTCAGTACTTC.